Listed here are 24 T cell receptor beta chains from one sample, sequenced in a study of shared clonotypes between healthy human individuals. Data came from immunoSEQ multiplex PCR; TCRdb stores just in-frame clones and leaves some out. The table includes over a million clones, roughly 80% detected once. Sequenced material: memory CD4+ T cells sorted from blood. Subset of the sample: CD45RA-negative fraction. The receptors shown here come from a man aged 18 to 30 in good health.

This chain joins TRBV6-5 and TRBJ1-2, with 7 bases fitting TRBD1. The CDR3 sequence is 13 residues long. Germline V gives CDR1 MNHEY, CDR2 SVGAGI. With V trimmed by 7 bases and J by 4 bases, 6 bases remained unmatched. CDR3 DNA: TGTGCCAGCACTACAGGACAGGCCTATGGCTACACCTTC. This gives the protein CASTTGQAYGYTF.

In nucleotides, the CDR3 is TGCGCCAGCACCTCTCCTGGCACAGATACGCAGTATTTT. Amino acids: CASTSPGTDTQYF. This chain connects TRBV10-1 to TRBJ2-3; no clear D. The CDR3 extends over 13 amino acids. The germline gives CDR1 WNHNN, CDR2 SYGVQD (reference sequence). Deletions cut 7 bases from V and 1 base from J, with 9 bases between.

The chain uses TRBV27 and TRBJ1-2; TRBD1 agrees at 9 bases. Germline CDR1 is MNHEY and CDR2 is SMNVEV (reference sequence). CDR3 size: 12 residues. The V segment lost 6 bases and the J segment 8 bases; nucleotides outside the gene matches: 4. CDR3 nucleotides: TGTGCCAGCAGCCGGACAGGGGAAGGCTACACCTTC. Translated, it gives CASSRTGEGYTF.

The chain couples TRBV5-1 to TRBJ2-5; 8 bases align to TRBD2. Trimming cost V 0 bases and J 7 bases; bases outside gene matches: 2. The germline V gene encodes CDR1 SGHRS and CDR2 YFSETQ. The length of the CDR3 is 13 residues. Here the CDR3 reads CASSLGLAGTQYF. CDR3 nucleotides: TGCGCCAGCAGCTTGGGGCTAGCGGGGACCCAGTACTTC.

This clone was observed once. The CDR3 sequence is CASSPIPPDYGYTF. The CDR3 DNA follows: TGTGCCAGCAGTCCAATCCCCCCGGACTATGGCTACACCTTC. The V and J genes are TRBV27 and TRBJ1-2; D gene ambiguous. This CDR3 contains 14 residues. Germline V gene lookup returns CDR1 MNHEY and CDR2 SMNVEV (reference sequence). V was pared by 5 bases and J by 3 bases, with 13 bases between.

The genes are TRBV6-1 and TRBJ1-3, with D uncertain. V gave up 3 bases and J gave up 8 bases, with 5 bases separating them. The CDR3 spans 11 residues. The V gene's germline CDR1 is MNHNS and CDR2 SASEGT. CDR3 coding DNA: TGTGCCAGCAGTGAGGGGTACACCATATATTTT. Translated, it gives CASSEGYTIYF.

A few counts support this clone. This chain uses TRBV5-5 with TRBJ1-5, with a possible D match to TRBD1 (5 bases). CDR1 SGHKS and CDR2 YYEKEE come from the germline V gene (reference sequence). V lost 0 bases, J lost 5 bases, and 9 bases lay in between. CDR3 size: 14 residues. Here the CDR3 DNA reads TGTGCCAGCAGCTTGGCTGGGACCGATCAGCCCCAGCATTTT. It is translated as CASSLAGTDQPQHF.

The CDR3 sequence: CASSFSVTGAVAFF. CDR3 in DNA: TGTGCCAGCAGTTTTTCAGTAACAGGGGCAGTTGCTTTCTTT. The chain has TRBV6-5 and TRBJ1-1; 7 nucleotides line up with TRBD1. The CDR3 consists of 14 residues. Trimming removed 4 bases from V and 11 bases from J; junction bases left unmatched: 13. Per the germline V gene, CDR1 is MNHEY and CDR2 is SVGAGI.

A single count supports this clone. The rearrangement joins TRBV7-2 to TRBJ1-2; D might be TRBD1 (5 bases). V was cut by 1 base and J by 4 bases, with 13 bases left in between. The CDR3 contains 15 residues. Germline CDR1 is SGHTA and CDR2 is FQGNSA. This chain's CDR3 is CASSLDWGPSYGYTF. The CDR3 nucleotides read TGTGCCAGCAGCTTAGATTGGGGACCGAGCTATGGCTACACCTTC.

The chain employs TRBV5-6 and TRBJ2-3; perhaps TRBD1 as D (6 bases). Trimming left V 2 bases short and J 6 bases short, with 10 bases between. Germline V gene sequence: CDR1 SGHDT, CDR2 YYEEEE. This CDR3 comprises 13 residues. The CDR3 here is CASSLAGADTQYF. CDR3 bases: TGTGCCAGCAGCTTAGCAGGGGCGGATACGCAGTATTTT.

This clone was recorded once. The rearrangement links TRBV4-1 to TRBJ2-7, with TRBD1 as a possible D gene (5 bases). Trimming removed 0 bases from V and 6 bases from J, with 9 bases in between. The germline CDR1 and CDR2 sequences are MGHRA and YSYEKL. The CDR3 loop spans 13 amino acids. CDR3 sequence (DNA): TGCGCCAGCAGCCAAGAACACAGGCGCGAGCAGTACTTC. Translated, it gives CASSQEHRREQYF.

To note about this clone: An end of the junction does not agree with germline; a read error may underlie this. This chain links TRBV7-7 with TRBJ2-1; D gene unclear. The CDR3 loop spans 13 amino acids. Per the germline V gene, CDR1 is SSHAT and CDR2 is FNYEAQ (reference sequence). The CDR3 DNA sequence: TGTGCTAGCAGCTTAGACATTTACAATGAGCAGTTCTTC. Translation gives CASSLDIYNEQFF.

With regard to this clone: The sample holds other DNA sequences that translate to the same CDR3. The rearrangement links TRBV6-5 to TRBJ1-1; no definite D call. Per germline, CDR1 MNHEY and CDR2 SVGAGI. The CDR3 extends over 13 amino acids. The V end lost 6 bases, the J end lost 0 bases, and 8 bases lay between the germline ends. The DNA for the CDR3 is TGTGCCAGCAGACGAACTGTGAACACTGAAGCTTTCTTT. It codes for CASRRTVNTEAFF.

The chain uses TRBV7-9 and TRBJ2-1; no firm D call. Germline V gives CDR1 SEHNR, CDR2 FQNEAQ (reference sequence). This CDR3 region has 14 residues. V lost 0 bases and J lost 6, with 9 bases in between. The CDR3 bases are TGTGCCAGCAGCTTAGCTGGGCACTCCAATGAGCAGTTCTTC. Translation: CASSLAGHSNEQFF. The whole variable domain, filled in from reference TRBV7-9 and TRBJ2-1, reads DTGVSQNPRHKITKRGQNVTFRCDPISEHNRLYWYRQTLGQGPEFLTYFQNEAQLEKSRLLSDRFSAERPKGSFSTLEIQRTEQGDSAMYLCASSLAGHSNEQFFGPGTRLTVL.

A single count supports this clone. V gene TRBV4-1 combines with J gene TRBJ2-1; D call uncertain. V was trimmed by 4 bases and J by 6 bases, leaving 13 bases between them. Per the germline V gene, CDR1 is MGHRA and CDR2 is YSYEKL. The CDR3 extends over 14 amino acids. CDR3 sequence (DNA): TGCGCCAGCAGCCCTGTTGGGCAACCCAATGAGCAGTTCTTC. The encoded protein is CASSPVGQPNEQFF.

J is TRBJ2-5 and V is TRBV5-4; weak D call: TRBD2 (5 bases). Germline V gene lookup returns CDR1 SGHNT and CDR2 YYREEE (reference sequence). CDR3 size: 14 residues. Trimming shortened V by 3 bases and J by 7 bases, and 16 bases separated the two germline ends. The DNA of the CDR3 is TGTGCCAGCAGCTCGGACCTAGGAGGTGTGACCCAGTACTTC. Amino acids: CASSSDLGGVTQYF.

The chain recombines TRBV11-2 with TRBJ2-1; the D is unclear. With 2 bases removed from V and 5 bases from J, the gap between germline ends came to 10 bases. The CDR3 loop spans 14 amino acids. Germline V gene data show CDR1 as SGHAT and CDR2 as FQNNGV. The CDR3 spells CASSLLLRDNEQFF. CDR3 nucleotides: TGTGCCAGCAGCTTACTACTCCGGGACAATGAGCAGTTCTTC.

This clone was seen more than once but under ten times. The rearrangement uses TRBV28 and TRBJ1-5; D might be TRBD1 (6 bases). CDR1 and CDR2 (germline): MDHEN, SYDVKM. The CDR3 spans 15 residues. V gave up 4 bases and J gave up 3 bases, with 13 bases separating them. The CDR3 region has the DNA TGTGCCAGCAGTTATCAGGGGAGACCCAATCAGCCCCAGCATTTT. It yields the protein CASSYQGRPNQPQHF.

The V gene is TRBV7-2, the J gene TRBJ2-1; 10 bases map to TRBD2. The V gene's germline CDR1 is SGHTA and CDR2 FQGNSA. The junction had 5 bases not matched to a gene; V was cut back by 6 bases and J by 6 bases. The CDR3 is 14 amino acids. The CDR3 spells CASRRTSGTNEQFF. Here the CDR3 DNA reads TGTGCCAGCAGGCGAACTAGCGGGACCAATGAGCAGTTCTTC. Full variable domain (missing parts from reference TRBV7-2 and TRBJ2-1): GAGVSQSPSNKVTEKGKDVELRCDPISGHTALYWYRQSLGQGLEFLIYFQGNSAPDKSGLPSDRFSAERTGGSVSTLTIQRTQQEDSAVYLCASRRTSGTNEQFFGPGTRLTVL.

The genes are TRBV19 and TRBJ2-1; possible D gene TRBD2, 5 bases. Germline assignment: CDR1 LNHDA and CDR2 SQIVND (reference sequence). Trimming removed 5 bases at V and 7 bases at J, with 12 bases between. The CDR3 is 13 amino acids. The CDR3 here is CASSGLARNEQFF. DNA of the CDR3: TGTGCCAGTAGTGGGCTAGCCCGGAATGAGCAGTTCTTC.

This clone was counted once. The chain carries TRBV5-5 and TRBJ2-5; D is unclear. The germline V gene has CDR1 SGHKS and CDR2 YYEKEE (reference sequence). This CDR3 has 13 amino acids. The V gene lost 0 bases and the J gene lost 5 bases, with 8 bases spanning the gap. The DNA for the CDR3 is TGTGCCAGCAGCTTGGATCGGGTGGAGACCCAGTACTTC. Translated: CASSLDRVETQYF.

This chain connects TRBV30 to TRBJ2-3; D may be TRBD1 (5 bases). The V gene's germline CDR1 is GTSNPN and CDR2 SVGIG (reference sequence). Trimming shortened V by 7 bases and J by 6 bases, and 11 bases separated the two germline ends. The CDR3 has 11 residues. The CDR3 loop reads CASRVSDTQYF. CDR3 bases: TGTGCCTCCAGGGTTTCCGATACGCAGTATTTT. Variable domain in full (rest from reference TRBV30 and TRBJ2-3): SQTIHQWPATLVQPVGSPLSLECTVEGTSNPNLYWYRQAAGRGLQLLFYSVGIGQISSEVPQNLSASRPQDRQFILSSKKLLLSDSGFYLCASRVSDTQYFGPGTRLTVL.

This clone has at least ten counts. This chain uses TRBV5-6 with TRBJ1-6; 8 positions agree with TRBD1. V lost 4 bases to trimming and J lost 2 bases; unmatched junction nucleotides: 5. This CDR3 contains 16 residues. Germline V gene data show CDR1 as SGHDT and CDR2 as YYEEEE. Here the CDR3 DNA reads TGTGCCAGCAGCAGGACAGGGTTGGCCTATAATTCACCCCTCCACTTT. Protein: CASSRTGLAYNSPLHF.

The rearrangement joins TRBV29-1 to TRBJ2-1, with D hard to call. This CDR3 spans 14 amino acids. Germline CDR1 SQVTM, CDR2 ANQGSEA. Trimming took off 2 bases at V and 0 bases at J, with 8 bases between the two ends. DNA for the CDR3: TGCAGCGTTGAAATAAGCAGCTCCTACAATGAGCAGTTCTTC. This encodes CSVEISSSYNEQFF.